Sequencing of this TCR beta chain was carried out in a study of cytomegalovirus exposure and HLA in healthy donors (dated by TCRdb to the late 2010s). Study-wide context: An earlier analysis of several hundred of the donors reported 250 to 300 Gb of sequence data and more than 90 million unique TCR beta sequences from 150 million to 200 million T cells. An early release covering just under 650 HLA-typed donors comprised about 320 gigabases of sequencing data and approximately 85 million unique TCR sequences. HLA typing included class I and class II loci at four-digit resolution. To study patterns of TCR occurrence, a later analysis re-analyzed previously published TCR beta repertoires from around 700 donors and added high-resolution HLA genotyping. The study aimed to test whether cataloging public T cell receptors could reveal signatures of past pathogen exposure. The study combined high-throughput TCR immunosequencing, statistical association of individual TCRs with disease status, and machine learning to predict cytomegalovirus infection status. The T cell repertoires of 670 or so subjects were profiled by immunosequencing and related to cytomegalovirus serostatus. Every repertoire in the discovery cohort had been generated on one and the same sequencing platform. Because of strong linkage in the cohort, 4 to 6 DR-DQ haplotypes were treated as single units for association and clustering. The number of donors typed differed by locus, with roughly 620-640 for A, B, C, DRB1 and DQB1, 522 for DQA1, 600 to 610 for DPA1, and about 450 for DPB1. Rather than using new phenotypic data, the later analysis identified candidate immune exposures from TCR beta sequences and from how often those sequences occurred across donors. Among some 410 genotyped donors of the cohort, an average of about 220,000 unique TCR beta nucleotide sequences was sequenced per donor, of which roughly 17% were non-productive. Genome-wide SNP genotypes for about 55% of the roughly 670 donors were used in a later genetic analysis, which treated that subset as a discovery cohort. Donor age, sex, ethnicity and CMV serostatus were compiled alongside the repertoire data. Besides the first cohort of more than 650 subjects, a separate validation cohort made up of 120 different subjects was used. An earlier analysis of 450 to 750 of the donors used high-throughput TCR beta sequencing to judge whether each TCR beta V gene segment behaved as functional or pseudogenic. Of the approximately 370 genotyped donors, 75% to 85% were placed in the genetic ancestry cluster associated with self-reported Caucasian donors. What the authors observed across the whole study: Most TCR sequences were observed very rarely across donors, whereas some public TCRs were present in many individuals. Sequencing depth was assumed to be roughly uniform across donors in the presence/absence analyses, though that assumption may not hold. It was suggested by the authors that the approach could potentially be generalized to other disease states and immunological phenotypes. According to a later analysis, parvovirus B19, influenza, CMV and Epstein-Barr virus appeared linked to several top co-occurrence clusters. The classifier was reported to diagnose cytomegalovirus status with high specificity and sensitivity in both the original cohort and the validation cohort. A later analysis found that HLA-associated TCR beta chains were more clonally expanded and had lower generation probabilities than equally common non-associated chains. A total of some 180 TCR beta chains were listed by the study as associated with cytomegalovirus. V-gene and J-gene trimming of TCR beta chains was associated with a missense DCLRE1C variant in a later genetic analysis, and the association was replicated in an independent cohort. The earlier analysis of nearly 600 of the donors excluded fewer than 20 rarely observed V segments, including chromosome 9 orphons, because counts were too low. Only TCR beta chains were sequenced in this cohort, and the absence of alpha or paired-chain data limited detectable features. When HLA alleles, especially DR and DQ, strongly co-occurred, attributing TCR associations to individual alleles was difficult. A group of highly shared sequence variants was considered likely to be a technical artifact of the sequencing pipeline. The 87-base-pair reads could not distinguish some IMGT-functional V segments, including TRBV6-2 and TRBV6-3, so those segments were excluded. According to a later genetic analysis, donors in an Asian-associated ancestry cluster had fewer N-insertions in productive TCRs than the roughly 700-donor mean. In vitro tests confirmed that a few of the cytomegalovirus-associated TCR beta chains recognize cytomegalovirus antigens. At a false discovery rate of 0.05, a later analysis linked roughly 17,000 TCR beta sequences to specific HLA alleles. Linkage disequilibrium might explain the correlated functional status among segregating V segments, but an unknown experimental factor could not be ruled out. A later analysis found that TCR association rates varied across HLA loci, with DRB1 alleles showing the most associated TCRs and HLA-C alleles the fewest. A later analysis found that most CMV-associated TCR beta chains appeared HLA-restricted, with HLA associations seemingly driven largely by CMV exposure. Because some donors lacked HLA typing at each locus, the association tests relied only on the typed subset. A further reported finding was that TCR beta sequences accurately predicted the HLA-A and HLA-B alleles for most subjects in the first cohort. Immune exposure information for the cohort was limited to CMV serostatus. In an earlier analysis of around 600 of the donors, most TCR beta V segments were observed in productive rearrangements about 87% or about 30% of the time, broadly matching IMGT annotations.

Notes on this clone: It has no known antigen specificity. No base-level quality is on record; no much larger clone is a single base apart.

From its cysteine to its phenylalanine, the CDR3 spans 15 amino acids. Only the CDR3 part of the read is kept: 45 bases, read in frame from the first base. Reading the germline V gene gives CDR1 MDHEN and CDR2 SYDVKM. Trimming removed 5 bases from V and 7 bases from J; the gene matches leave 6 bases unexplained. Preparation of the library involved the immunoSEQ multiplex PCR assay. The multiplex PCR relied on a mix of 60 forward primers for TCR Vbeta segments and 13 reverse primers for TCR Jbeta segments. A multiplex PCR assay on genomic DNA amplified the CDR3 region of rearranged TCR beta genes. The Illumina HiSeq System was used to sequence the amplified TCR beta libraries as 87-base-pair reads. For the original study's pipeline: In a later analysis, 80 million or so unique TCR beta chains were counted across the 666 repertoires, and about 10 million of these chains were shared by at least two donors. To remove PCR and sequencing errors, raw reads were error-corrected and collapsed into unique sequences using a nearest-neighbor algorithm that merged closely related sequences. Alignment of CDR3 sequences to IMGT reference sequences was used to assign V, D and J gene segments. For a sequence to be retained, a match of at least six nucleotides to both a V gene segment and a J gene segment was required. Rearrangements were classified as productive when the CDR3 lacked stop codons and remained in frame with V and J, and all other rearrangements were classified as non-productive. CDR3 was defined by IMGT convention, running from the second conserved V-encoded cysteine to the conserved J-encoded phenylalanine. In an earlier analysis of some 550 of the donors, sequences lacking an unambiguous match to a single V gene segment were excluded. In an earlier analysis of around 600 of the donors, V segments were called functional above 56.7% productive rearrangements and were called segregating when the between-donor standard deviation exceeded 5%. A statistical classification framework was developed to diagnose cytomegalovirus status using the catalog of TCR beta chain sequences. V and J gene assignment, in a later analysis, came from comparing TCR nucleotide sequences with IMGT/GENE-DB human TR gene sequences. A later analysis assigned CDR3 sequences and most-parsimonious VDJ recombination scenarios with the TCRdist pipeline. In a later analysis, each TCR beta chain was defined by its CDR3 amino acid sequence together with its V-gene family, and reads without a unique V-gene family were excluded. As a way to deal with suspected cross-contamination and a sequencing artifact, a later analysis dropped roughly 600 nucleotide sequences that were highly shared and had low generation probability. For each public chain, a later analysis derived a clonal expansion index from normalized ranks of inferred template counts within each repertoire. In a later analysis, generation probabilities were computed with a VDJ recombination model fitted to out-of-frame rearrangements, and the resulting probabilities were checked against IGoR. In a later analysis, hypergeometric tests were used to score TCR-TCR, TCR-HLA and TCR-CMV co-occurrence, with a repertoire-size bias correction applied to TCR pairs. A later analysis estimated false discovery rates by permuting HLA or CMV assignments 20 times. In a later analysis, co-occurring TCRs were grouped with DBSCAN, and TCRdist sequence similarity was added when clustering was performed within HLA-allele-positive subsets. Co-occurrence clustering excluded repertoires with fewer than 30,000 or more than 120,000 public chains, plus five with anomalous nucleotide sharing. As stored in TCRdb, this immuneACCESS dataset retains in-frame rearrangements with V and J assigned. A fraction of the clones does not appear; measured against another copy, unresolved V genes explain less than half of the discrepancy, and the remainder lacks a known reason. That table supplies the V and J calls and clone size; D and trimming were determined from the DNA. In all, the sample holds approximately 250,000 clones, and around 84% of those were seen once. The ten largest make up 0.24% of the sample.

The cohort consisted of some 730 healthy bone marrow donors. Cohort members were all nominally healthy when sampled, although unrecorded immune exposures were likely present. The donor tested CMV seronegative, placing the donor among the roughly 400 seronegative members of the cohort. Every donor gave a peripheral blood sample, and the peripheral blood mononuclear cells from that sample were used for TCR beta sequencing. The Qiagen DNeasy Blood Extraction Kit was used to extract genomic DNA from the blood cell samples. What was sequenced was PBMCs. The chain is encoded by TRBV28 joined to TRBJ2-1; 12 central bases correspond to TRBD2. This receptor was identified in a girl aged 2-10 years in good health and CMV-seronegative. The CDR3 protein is CASSPSTSGRNEQFF. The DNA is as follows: TGTGCCAGCAGTCCCTCGACTAGCGGGAGAAATGAGCAGTTCTTC.